This T cell receptor (beta chain) was observed in a study of T cell responses to AZD1222 COVID-19 vaccine. As to this clone: The antigen remains unidentified.

The study's findings and limits: Spike-specific TCR repertoires showed rising breadth and depth after two AZD1222 doses. CD4 TCRs associated with vaccination spanned spike, dominating at 160-218 and 743-854. Unmutated variant regions are reportedly the target of nearly half of TCRs that are spike-specific.

V was clipped by 8 bases and J by 6 bases, with 23 bases between them. The CDR3 is 16 amino acids. Per germline, CDR1 SEHNR and CDR2 FQNEAQ (reference sequence). Profiled with immunoSEQ multiplex PCR; TCRdb holds only in-frame clones, not every one. This sample has 95,000 to 120,000 clones, with approximately 89% found just once. V is TRBV7-9 and J is TRBJ1-5; D may be TRBD1 (6 bases). The TCR comes from an adult in good health. The specimen was peripheral blood, collected on day 0 of MenACWY control vaccination. CDR3 protein: CASLQKEGGWGQPQHF. CDR3 DNA: TGTGCCAGCCTTCAGAAGGAGGGGGGCTGGGGTCAGCCCCAGCATTTT.